This T cell receptor beta chain was captured by sequencing in a study of cytomegalovirus exposure and HLA in healthy donors. Across the whole study: A previous analysis identified approximately 110 million unique TCR beta sequences derived from roughly 190 million T cells. General study results and limits: The authors confirmed in vitro that a few CMV-associated chains were specific for CMV antigens. Later analysis showed most CMV-associated TCR beta chains appearing HLA-restricted.

This clone has more than one count but fewer than ten. Its antigen is as yet unknown. It was with 60 Vbeta and 13 Jbeta primers that the PCR ran. Here immunoSEQ multiplex PCR was the method, and the copy in TCRdb shows in-frame clones only, minus some. Among 160,000 or so clones listed, 81% were seen once. Material: PBMCs. The source is a woman between 45 and 60 years old in good health and CMV-seronegative.

CDR3 loop: CASSENGGPSYEQYF. The CDR3 DNA sequence: TGTGCCAGCAGTGAAAACGGGGGGCCATCCTACGAGCAGTACTTC. This sequence joins TRBV2 and TRBJ2-7, with D tentatively TRBD2 (7 bases). Germline-derived CDR1 and CDR2 are SNHLY and FYNNEI. CDR3 length equals 15 residues. Deletions cut 2 bases from V and 1 base from J, with 12 bases between.